The TCR beta chain described here comes from a study of beta chain features in type 1 diabetes. Study as a whole: Cell yields, age and gender were similar between patients and healthy donors.

Study-level results: Whatever favoring of shorter templates PCR might show would apply equally to patients and controls. The VDJ junctions of type 1 diabetes patients carried fewer insertions and more deletions. Shortening of TCRB CDR3s, moderate but significant, appeared in all four CD4+ subsets of Type 1 diabetes patients.

A remark on this clone: The target antigen is unknown.

This CDR3 spans 14 amino acids. V lost 2 bases, J lost 4 bases, and 2 bases stayed unmatched. Germline CDR1 reads SGHAT; CDR2 reads FQNNGV. Investigators reverse transcribed all isolated RNA, so they sequenced expressed TCRB transcripts. Clones were sequenced by immunoSEQ multiplex PCR, and TCRdb holds only the in-frame ones, with some missing. The table lists some 130,000 clones, 9% of them singletons. Sorting of CD4+ naive, central memory, regulatory and stem cell-like memory cells was performed via CD45RO/CCR7/CD25/CD127/CD95/CD27. Sequencing used central memory CD4+ T cells from blood. J is TRBJ1-2 and V is TRBV11-2; 9 bases match TRBD1. The sequence was obtained from a man aged 25-45 years with type 1 diabetes. The CDR3 nucleotides read TGTGCCAGCAGCTTACGGACAGGGGTCTATGGCTACACCTTC. Its protein product is CASSLRTGVYGYTF.